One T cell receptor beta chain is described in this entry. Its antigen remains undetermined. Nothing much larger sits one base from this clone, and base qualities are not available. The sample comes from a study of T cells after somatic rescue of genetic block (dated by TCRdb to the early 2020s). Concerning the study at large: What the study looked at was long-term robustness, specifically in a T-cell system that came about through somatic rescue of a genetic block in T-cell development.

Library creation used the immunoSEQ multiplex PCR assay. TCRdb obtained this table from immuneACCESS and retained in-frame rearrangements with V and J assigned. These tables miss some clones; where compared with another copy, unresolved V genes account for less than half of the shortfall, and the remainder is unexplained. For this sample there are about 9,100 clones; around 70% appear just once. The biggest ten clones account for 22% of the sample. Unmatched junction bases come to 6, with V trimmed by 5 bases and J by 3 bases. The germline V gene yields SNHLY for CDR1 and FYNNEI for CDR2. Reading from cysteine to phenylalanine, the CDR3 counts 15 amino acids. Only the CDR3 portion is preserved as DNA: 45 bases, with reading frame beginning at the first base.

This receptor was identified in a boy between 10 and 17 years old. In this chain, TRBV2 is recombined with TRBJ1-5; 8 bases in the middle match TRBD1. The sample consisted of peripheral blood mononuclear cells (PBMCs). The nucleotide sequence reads TGTGCCAGCAGTCCTCAGGGGGCACTCAATCAGCCCCAGCATTTT. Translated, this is CASSPQGALNQPQHF. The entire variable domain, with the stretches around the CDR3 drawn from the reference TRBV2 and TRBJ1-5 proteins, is EPEVTQTPSHQVTQMGQEVILRCVPISNHLYFYWYRQILGQKVEFLVSFYNNEISEKSEIFDDQFSVERPDGSNFTLKIRSTKLEDSAMYFCASSPQGALNQPQHFGDGTRLSIL.